The sample holds many counts of the clone carrying this T cell receptor (beta chain). Its antigen is still unknown. The data belong to a study of T-cell reconstitution after alpha-beta-depleted transplantation in children. General study points: Reportedly, roughly two months post-transplant, alpha-beta T cells arose from several hundred expanded graft clones. T cells produced anew were the main source of T-cell counts and diversity one year after transplant. It was surviving recipient T cells and thymic progenitors that gave some patients high TCRbeta diversity at day 60.

Preparation of the TCRbeta library was carried out with unique molecular identifiers. TCRdb ran MiXCR on the PCR reads and lists one entry per CDR3 protein. This sample has under 300,000 distinct CDR3 sequences, with 11% found just once. CDR1 SGHVS and CDR2 FQNEAQ come from the germline V gene. The CDR3 has 15 residues. V was clipped by 1 base and J by 4 bases; unmatched bases: 2. The V and J genes are TRBV7-8 and TRBJ2-1, with 9 bases lining up with TRBD1. This material consisted of peripheral blood, taken 180 days after TCRalphabeta/CD19-depleted stem cell transplant. This clonotype was obtained from a male patient aged 2 to 9 who had a stem cell transplant for chronic granulomatous disease, so the T cells may come from the graft donor. CDR3 amino acids: CASSLGTGDYNEQFF. As DNA, the CDR3 is TGTGCCAGCAGCTTAGGGACAGGGGATTACAATGAGCAGTTCTTC.